This T cell receptor (beta chain) was identified in a study of cytomegalovirus exposure and HLA in healthy donors (TCRdb year 2017). Notes on the research overall: An earlier analysis of approximately 640 of the donors reported more than 250 Gb of sequence data and approximately 110 million unique TCR beta sequences from 150 million to 200 million T cells. Of the approximately 400 genotyped donors, approximately 82% fell in the genetic ancestry cluster associated with self-reported Caucasian donors. A later analysis re-examined previously published TCR beta repertoires from about 700 donors and added high-resolution HLA genotyping to investigate patterns of TCR occurrence. To predict cytomegalovirus infection status, the study brought together high-throughput TCR immunosequencing, statistical association of individual TCRs with disease status, and machine learning. Typing coverage differed by locus: A, B, C, DRB1 and DQB1 were typed in about 629-630 donors, DQA1 in about 550, DPA1 in around 610, and DPB1 in around 490. An early release that covered more than 550 HLA-typed donors contained 250 to 350 gigabases of sequencing data and around 80 million unique TCR sequences. All discovery cohort repertoires had been generated using a single sequencing platform. Along with the approximately 600-subject first cohort, a separate validation cohort of around 110 different subjects was used. Donor age, sex, ethnicity and CMV serostatus were collected together with the repertoire data. Using immunosequencing, the study profiled T cell repertoires from 640 or so subjects and related those repertoires to cytomegalovirus serostatus. Both class I and class II loci were covered by HLA typing, at four-digit resolution. To decide whether each TCR beta V gene segment behaved as functional or pseudogenic, an earlier analysis of 587 of the donors relied on high-throughput TCR beta sequencing. The aim of the study was to test whether cataloging public T cell receptors could identify signatures of past pathogen exposure. A later genetic analysis took genome-wide SNP genotypes for about 65% of the 666 donors and used that subset as a discovery cohort. Among about 360 genotyped donors of the cohort, an average of approximately 230,000 unique TCR beta nucleotide sequences were sequenced per donor, roughly 20% of them non-productive. Rather than using new phenotypic data, the later analysis identified candidate immune exposures from TCR beta sequences and from how often those sequences occurred across donors. A few DR-DQ haplotypes were treated as single units for association and clustering because of strong linkage in the cohort.

Here is what the overall study found, with its caveats: The 87-base-pair reads could not distinguish some IMGT-functional V segments, including TRBV6-2 and TRBV6-3, so those segments were excluded. In the study, roughly 160 TCR beta chains were listed as associated with cytomegalovirus. This cohort had only TCR beta chains sequenced, and the lack of alpha or paired-chain data limited which features could be detected. The authors suggested that the approach could potentially be extended to other disease states and immunological phenotypes. The only immune exposure information available for the cohort was CMV serostatus. Because HLA typing was unavailable for some donors at each locus, only the typed subset was used in association tests. In an earlier analysis of around 600 of the donors, most TCR beta V segments were observed in productive rearrangements about 90% or about 30% of the time, broadly matching IMGT annotations. A later analysis reported that several top co-occurrence clusters appeared linked to parvovirus B19, influenza, CMV and Epstein-Barr virus. The classifier was reported to diagnose cytomegalovirus status with high specificity and sensitivity in both the original cohort and the validation cohort. Correlated functional status among segregating V segments might reflect linkage disequilibrium, but an unknown experimental factor could not be ruled out. In a later analysis, most CMV-associated TCR beta chains were found to appear HLA-restricted, with HLA associations seemingly driven largely by CMV exposure. Assigning TCR associations to individual alleles was difficult when HLA alleles, especially DR and DQ, strongly co-occurred. A further reported finding was that TCR beta sequences accurately predicted the HLA-A and HLA-B alleles for most subjects in the first cohort. Roughly uniform sequencing depth across donors was assumed in presence/absence analyses, although this assumption may not hold. Three of the identified cytomegalovirus-associated TCR beta chains were confirmed in vitro to be specific for cytomegalovirus antigens. In a later analysis, 16,951 TCR beta sequences were associated with specific HLA alleles at a false discovery rate of 0.05. While some public TCRs were present in many individuals, most TCR sequences turned up only very rarely across donors. In a later genetic analysis, a missense DCLRE1C variant was associated with V-gene and J-gene trimming of TCR beta chains, and the association was replicated in an independent cohort. In a later analysis, HLA-associated TCR beta chains showed more clonal expansion and lower generation probabilities than non-associated chains that were equally common. Because counts were too low, some 17 rarely observed V segments, including chromosome 9 orphons, were excluded from the earlier analysis of 587 of the donors. A group of highly shared sequence variants was considered likely to be a technical artifact of the sequencing pipeline. According to a later analysis, TCR association rates differed among HLA loci, with DRB1 alleles showing the most associated TCRs and HLA-C alleles showing the fewest. Compared with the 666-donor mean, donors in an Asian-associated ancestry cluster had fewer N-insertions in productive TCRs, according to a later genetic analysis.

The cohort comprised 550 to 700 healthy bone marrow donors. At the time of sampling, every cohort member was nominally healthy, though immune exposures that went unrecorded were likely present. The donor was CMV seropositive and was included in the group of 270 or so seropositive cohort members. Every donor gave a peripheral blood sample, and the peripheral blood mononuclear cells from that sample were used for TCR beta sequencing. The Qiagen DNeasy Blood Extraction Kit was used to extract genomic DNA from the blood cell samples. The library came from the immunoSEQ multiplex PCR assay. The multiplex PCR relied on a mix of 60 forward primers for TCR Vbeta segments and 13 reverse primers for TCR Jbeta segments. The CDR3 region of rearranged TCR beta genes was amplified from genomic DNA by a multiplex PCR assay. The Illumina HiSeq System was used to sequence the amplified TCR beta libraries as 87-base-pair reads. As for the original processing: Across the 640 or so repertoires, a later analysis counted around 80 million unique TCR beta chains, roughly 11 million of which were shared by at least two donors. Raw reads were error-corrected and collapsed into unique sequences by a nearest-neighbor algorithm in which closely related sequences were merged to remove PCR and sequencing errors. CDR3 sequences were aligned to IMGT reference sequences to assign V, D and J gene segments. For a sequence to be retained, a match of at least six nucleotides to both a V gene segment and a J gene segment was required. Rearrangements were called productive when the CDR3 lacked stop codons and stayed in frame with V and J; all others were non-productive. CDR3 was defined according to IMGT convention as the region running from the second conserved V-encoded cysteine to the conserved J-encoded phenylalanine. The earlier analysis of about 640 of the donors excluded any sequence lacking an unambiguous match to a single V gene segment. An earlier analysis of approximately 590 of the donors classified V segments as functional when productive rearrangements were above 56.7% and as segregating when the standard deviation between donors was above 5%. A statistical classification framework was developed to diagnose cytomegalovirus status using the catalog of TCR beta chain sequences. In a later analysis, TCR nucleotide sequences were compared against IMGT/GENE-DB human TR gene sequences so that V and J genes could be assigned. The TCRdist pipeline was used in a later analysis to assign CDR3 sequences and most-parsimonious VDJ recombination scenarios. In a later analysis, each TCR beta chain was defined by its CDR3 amino acid sequence together with its V-gene family, and reads without a unique V-gene family were excluded. In a later analysis, 550 to 650 highly shared, low-generation-probability nucleotide sequences were removed to address suspected cross-contamination and a sequencing artifact. In a later analysis, a clonal expansion index was calculated for each public chain from normalized within-repertoire ranks of inferred template counts. In a later analysis, generation probabilities were computed using a VDJ recombination model fitted to out-of-frame rearrangements, and the results were checked against IGoR. A later analysis scored TCR-TCR, TCR-HLA and TCR-CMV co-occurrence with hypergeometric tests, applying a repertoire-size bias correction to TCR pairs. False discovery rates were estimated in a later analysis by permuting HLA or CMV assignments 20 times. A later analysis grouped co-occurring TCRs with DBSCAN, adding TCRdist sequence similarity when clustering within HLA-allele-positive subsets. Repertoires with fewer than 30,000 or more than 120,000 public chains, plus five repertoires with anomalous nucleotide sharing, were excluded from co-occurrence clustering. The clones in this table, taken by TCRdb from immuneACCESS, are in-frame only. Not every clone is retained; where verified, under half of the shortfall comes from an unresolved V gene, and the cause of the rest is unknown. The V and J calls and clone size come from that table; D and trimming were worked out from the DNA. Within this sample are about 210,000 clones, with over 80% of them counted one time only. 10% of the sample comes from the top ten.

The germline V gene supplies CDR1 SQVTM and CDR2 ANQGSEA. Including the terminal cysteine and phenylalanine, the CDR3 comprises 13 residues. CDR3 DNA only is kept here, 39 bases in frame from base 1. V is reduced by 4 bases and J by 7 bases, leaving a spacing of 13 bases between them. With regard to this clone: Its antigen specificity is not known. Per-base quality was not reported, and no clone a single base away is much larger than it.

The chain uses TRBV29-1 and TRBJ1-4, with TRBD1 tentatively as D gene (6 bases match). The sample consisted of PBMCs. The receptor comes from a woman in her 50s in good health and CMV-seropositive. The nucleotide sequence is TGCAGCGTTGGAGGGGGTGAGGGTGAAAAACTGTTTTTT. This gives the protein CSVGGGEGEKLFF.